One T cell receptor beta chain is described in this entry. Its antigen remains unidentified. The data were taken from a study of T-cell memory formation after mild COVID-19. TCRdb itself ran the 5' RACE reads through MiXCR, one entry per CDR3 protein. The sample consists of approximately 240,000 distinct CDR3 sequences, about 17% of them appearing once. General observations from the study: Certain responding clones were present in pre-infection memory, suggesting participation of cross-reactive memory.

The receptor's source is a man aged 18 to 30 who had mild COVID-19 (a few samples of this study predate the infection). Cell type and time point are not known. Sequenced sample: PBMCs or a T cell subset sorted from them (not recorded which).

The CDR3 nucleotides read TGTGCCAGCAGTTACAGATCCCAGGGAGGCACTGAAGCTTTCTTT. Protein: CASSYRSQGGTEAFF. The rearrangement uses TRBV6-5 and TRBJ1-1; D is possibly TRBD1 (5 bases). Germline CDR1 is MNHEY and CDR2 is SVGAGI. The CDR3 sequence is 15 residues long. V was pared by 2 bases and J by 4 bases, with 14 bases between.